Below are 14 T cell receptor beta chains sequenced from a single sample in a study of low-dose radiotherapy and immunotherapy resistance in tumors. Alpha- and beta-chain coverage of first-strand cDNA came from TRAV- and TRBV-specific primers. The authors amplified TCRs for 20 PCR cycles with a constant-region primer and a V-primer adapter. A single record per CDR3 protein comes from TCRdb applying MiXCR to the reads. Of approximately 90,000 distinct CDR3 sequences in the sample, 15% to 20% were seen once. Stated time point: before trial treatment. The source material was PBMCs, sampled before treatment. These receptors all stem from a male donor with prostate cancer.

The V call is TRBV5-8, the J call TRBJ2-7, with 11 bases fitting TRBD1. The V and J ends lost 4 bases and 2 bases, in that order; junction bases with no gene match: 11. The CDR3 spans 17 residues. CDR1 SGHTS and CDR2 YDEGEE come from the germline V gene. Written as DNA, the CDR3 is TGTGCCAGCAGCCCTAATCCCGGGACAGGGGGGGCCTACGAGCAGTACTTC. Translating it yields CASSPNPGTGGAYEQYF.

Points on this clonotype: This is likely an artifact of a read error, given a far larger clone one base away. This chain joins TRBV6-2 or TRBV6-3 and TRBJ2-7, with D tentatively TRBD1 (5 bases). The CDR3 spans 15 residues. Per germline, CDR1 MNHEY and CDR2 SVGEGT. Here the CDR3 DNA reads TGTGCCAGCAGTTACTACTCTGACAGCTCCTACGAGCAGCACTTC. Translation gives CASSYYSDSSYEQHF.

The sample holds many counts of this clonotype. The rearrangement uses TRBV20-1 and TRBJ1-4; 7 bases match TRBD1. CDR1 is DFQATT, CDR2 SNEGSKA, per germline (reference sequence). CDR3 size: 17 residues. The V segment lost 0 bases and the J segment 3 bases; nucleotides outside the gene matches: 10. CDR3 bases: TGCAGTGCTAGAGACCCCCTCCGGGGACAGTCTAATGAAAAACTGTTTTTT. As protein: CSARDPLRGQSNEKLFF.

This clonotype was picked up many times. The chain uses TRBV20-1 and TRBJ2-5; D possibly matches TRBD1 or TRBD2 (6 bases each). V dropped 0 bases and J dropped 6 bases, with 17 bases sitting between them. The CDR3 covers 15 residues. CDR1 and CDR2 (germline): DFQATT, SNEGSKA (reference sequence). CDR3 loop: CSARDPVVGGQTQYF. In DNA, the CDR3 is TGCAGTGCTAGAGATCCTGTGGTAGGGGGGCAGACCCAGTACTTC.

There are a few counts of this clonotype. V usage is TRBV20-1 and J usage is TRBJ2-2; perhaps D is TRBD1 or TRBD2 (5 bases each). Germline lookup yields CDR1 DFQATT and CDR2 SNEGSKA (reference sequence). V was pared by 6 bases and J by 1 base, with 12 bases between. The CDR3 is 14 amino acids. The CDR3 DNA reads TGCAGTGCCAAGGGGCGGGTGAACACCGGGGAGCTGTTTTTT. It encodes CSAKGRVNTGELFF.

This clonotype occurred many times. J is TRBJ2-2 and V is TRBV6-2 or TRBV6-3, with 7 positions matching TRBD2. The length of the CDR3 is 14 residues. Germline V gene sequence: CDR1 MNHEY, CDR2 SVGEGT. V shed 8 bases, J shed 2 bases, and the junction held 5 bases outside the gene matches. Here the CDR3 reads CASWGTINTGELFF. The CDR3 DNA reads TGTGCCAGCTGGGGGACTATCAACACCGGGGAGCTGTTTTTT.

Ten or more counts support this clonotype. The chain couples TRBV27 to TRBJ1-5; 7 positions agree with TRBD1. V lost 5 bases to trimming and J lost 2 bases; unmatched junction nucleotides: 18. The V gene's germline CDR1 is MNHEY and CDR2 SMNVEV (reference sequence). This CDR3 has 19 amino acids. The CDR3 spells CASSLRGQTGLGRNQPQHF. The CDR3 region has the DNA TGTGCCAGCAGTCTCCGGGGGCAGACAGGGTTGGGCCGCAATCAGCCCCAGCATTTT.

This clonotype was counted ten times or more. The genes are TRBV6-5 and TRBJ2-5; D gene unclear. CDR3 length: 12 amino acids. The V and J ends lost 0 bases and 10 bases respectively, with 9 bases between them. Germline CDR1 reads MNHEY; CDR2 reads SVGAGI. CDR3 in DNA: TGTGCCAGCAGTTACTCGGGGTTGTACCAGTACTTC. It encodes CASSYSGLYQYF.

This clonotype was counted many times. This rearrangement joins TRBV5-1 to TRBJ2-7; D gene uncertain. The CDR3 has 14 amino acids. Between the trimmed V and J ends, which lost 1 base and 5 bases, there was a span of 13 bases. The V gene's germline CDR1 is SGHRS and CDR2 YFSETQ. Here the CDR3 reads CASSLRSLAHEQYF. CDR3 DNA sequence: TGCGCCAGCAGCTTGCGGAGTTTGGCCCACGAGCAGTACTTC. The variable domain in full, with the rest retrieved from reference TRBV5-1 and TRBJ2-7, is KAGVTQTPRYLIKTRGQQVTLSCSPISGHRSVSWYQQTPGQGLQFLFEYFSETQRNKGNFPGRFSGRQFSNSRSEMNVSTLELGDSALYLCASSLRSLAHEQYFGPGTRLTVT.

The sample holds many counts of this clonotype. The CDR3 reads CASSLFGRVQGGISYEQYF. The CDR3 DNA reads TGCGCCAGCAGCTTGTTTGGACGGGTCCAGGGCGGAATTAGCTACGAGCAGTACTTC. The chain carries TRBV5-1 and TRBJ2-7; tentatively, D is TRBD1 (5 bases). V was shortened by 1 base and J by 3 bases, with 26 bases between the two germline ends. CDR3 size: 19 residues. Germline CDR1 is SGHRS and CDR2 is YFSETQ.

This clonotype was seen a few times. The chain is built from TRBV7-2 and TRBJ2-5, with D possibly TRBD2 on 6 matching bases. There are 14 residues in the CDR3. Germline lookup yields CDR1 SGHTA and CDR2 FQGNSA. The germline V and J ends were trimmed by 4 bases and 0 bases, with 9 bases remaining between them. The CDR3 nucleotides read TGTGCCAGCAGCTCGCGGGGAAACCAAGAGACCCAGTACTTC. It translates to CASSSRGNQETQYF.

In this sample, this clonotype turned up many times. The V and J genes are TRBV18 and TRBJ2-3, with 8 bases lining up with TRBD2. The CDR3 extends over 15 amino acids. V shed 3 bases and J 1 base; nucleotides not matched to a gene: 3. Germline CDR1 and CDR2: KGHSH and LQKENI. The CDR3, as DNA: TGTGCCAGCTCACCGCGGGAGGTCCGCACAGATACGCAGTATTTT. Translation: CASSPREVRTDTQYF.

This clonotype occurred many times. The chain recombines TRBV5-6 with TRBJ2-1; TRBD2 aligns across 9 bases. This CDR3 contains 17 residues. CDR1 SGHDT and CDR2 YYEEEE come from the germline V gene. Unmatched junction bases numbered 14, after V lost 3 bases and J lost 7 bases. The CDR3 reads CASSSTLQRGDDNEQFF. CDR3 nucleotides: TGTGCCAGCAGCTCTACGCTCCAGCGGGGGGATGATAATGAGCAGTTCTTC.

This clonotype showed up many times. The V and J genes are TRBV7-6 and TRBJ2-2; TRBD2 agrees at 8 bases. The CDR3 totals 17 residues. The V gene end was trimmed by 6 bases and the J gene end by 1 base; junction bases not matched to a gene: 10. From germline, CDR1 is SGHVS and CDR2 FNYEAQ. The CDR3: CASSYGGGGRNTGELFF. CDR3 sequence (DNA): TGTGCCAGCAGTTACGGGGGGGGGGGCCGGAACACCGGGGAGCTGTTTTTT.